In its sample, the clone carrying this T cell receptor (beta chain) was seen a few times. The entry originates in a study of T-cell reconstitution after alpha-beta-depleted transplantation in children. Researchers prepared the TCRbeta library using unique molecular identifiers, the study reports. TCRdb reprocessed the PCR reads via MiXCR and lists one record per CDR3 protein. The sample lists a few hundred thousand distinct CDR3 sequences; around 13% were seen once. Germline V gives CDR1 SQVTM, CDR2 ANQGSEA. This CDR3 is built from 12 residues. Germline trimming cut 5 bases from V and 6 bases from J; bases unmatched to any gene: 6.

This receptor was taken from a male patient younger than 18 who had a stem cell transplant for acute myeloid leukemia, so the T cells may come from the graft donor. This specimen was PBMCs, mostly from graft donor cells, taken 360 days after TCRalphabeta/CD19-depleted stem cell transplant. V gene TRBV29-1 combines with J gene TRBJ2-7, with 8 bases fitting TRBD1. The CDR3 reads CSVRTGTSEQYF. DNA of the CDR3: TGCAGCGTTAGGACAGGGACGAGCGAGCAGTACTTC.